The entry below describes one TCR beta chain. The sample comes from a study of blood T cell repertoires in COVID-19. Study at large: Acute and convalescent COVID-19 samples came from the United States, Italy and Spain. Sources were T cells, B-cell-depleted T cells, or PBMCs; the material itself was cDNA or gDNA.

This CDR3 contains 16 residues. The trim removed 3 bases at V and 7 bases at J, leaving 3 bases unmatched. CDR1 SGHTA and CDR2 FQGNSA come from the germline V gene. Authors' analysis steps: Reference gene primer amplification gave estimated nucleated cell counts. Generated by immunoSEQ multiplex PCR, the TCRdb table keeps only in-frame clones and is missing some. V, J and clone size reflect that table, while D and trimming were determined from the DNA. The sample shows under 150,000 clones, roughly 80% of them seen only once. The specimen sequenced was peripheral blood. The TCR was taken from a woman between 35 and 50 years old with acute or convalescent COVID-19. The chain recombines TRBV7-2 with TRBJ2-2, with 15 nucleotides matching TRBD2. CDR3 protein: CASSLGLAGGDGELFF. CDR3 coding DNA: TGTGCCAGCAGCTTGGGACTAGCGGGGGGCGACGGGGAGCTGTTTTTT.